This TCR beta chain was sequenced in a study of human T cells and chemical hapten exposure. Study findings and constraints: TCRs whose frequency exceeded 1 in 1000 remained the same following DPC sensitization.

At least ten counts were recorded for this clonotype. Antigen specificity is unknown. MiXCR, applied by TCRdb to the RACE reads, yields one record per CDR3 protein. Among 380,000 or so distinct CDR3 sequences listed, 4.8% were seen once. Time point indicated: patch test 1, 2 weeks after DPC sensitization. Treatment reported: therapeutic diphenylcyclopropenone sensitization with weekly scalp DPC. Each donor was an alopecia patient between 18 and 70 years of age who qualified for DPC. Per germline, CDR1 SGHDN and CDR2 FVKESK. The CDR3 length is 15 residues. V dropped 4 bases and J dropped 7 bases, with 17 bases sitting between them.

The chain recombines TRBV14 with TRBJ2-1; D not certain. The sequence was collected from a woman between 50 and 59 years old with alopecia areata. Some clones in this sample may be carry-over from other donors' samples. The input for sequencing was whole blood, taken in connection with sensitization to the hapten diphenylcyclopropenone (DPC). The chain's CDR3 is CASSPLVGIGNEQFF. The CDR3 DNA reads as TGTGCCAGCAGCCCCCTGGTCGGAATAGGGAATGAGCAGTTCTTC.